The 27 T cell receptor beta chains below were found in one sample sequenced in a study of shared T cell receptors in the human thymus. The repertoire was sequenced with immunoSEQ multiplex PCR; TCRdb's copy has only in-frame clones and lacks some. The sample includes approximately 730,000 clones, around 85% of them seen just once. These sequences were also reported in another study, on human thymus T cells.

Sequenced input: thymocytes. The receptors stem from a girl under three years old with a congenital heart defect.

The rearrangement uses TRBV6-1 and TRBJ1-5; tentative D call: TRBD1 (5 bases). Looked up from germline, CDR1 is MNHNS and CDR2 is SASEGT. The CDR3 loop spans 17 amino acids. The germline V and J ends were trimmed by 2 bases and 0 bases, with 14 bases remaining between them. CDR3 loop: CASSERWDWDSNQPQHF. In nucleotides, the CDR3 is TGTGCCAGCAGTGAAAGGTGGGACTGGGATAGCAATCAGCCCCAGCATTTT.

The rearrangement joins TRBV19 to TRBJ1-2; 7 bases fit TRBD1. Per germline, CDR1 LNHDA and CDR2 SQIVND (reference sequence). The V gene end was trimmed by 3 bases and the J gene end by 4 bases; junction bases not matched to a gene: 14. CDR3 length: 17 residues. This CDR3 reads CASSIFSPRGIIYGYTF. The CDR3 nucleotides are TGTGCCAGTAGTATCTTTTCTCCCAGGGGGATAATCTATGGCTACACCTTC.

V is TRBV12-2 and J is TRBJ1-5; the table's TRBD1 call for D was not verified on the DNA. TRBV12-2 is flagged as a pseudogene. The CDR3 contains 14 residues. CDR3 DNA: TGTGCAAGTCGCTCGACAGGGCGCAATCAGCCCCAGCATTTT. Amino acids: CASRSTGRNQPQHF.

The J gene is TRBJ2-5, the V gene TRBV4-1, with D perhaps TRBD2 (5 bases). The V end was cut by 6 bases, the J end by 5 bases, with 16 bases between. This CDR3 has 14 residues. CDR1 and CDR2 (germline): MGHRA, YSYEKL. The CDR3 protein is CASSPSAREETQYF. The CDR3 DNA is TGCGCCAGCAGTCCAAGCGCGAGGGAGGAGACCCAGTACTTC.

The chain joins TRBV9 to TRBJ1-1; a weak D match, TRBD1 (6 bases). V shed 2 bases and J shed 5 bases, with 16 bases lying between them. Per germline, CDR1 SGDLS and CDR2 YYNGEE. The CDR3 has 15 residues. The CDR3 sequence: CASSVREGGWTEAFF. CDR3 in DNA: TGTGCCAGCAGCGTGAGGGAGGGGGGTTGGACTGAAGCTTTCTTT.

The chain links TRBV15 to TRBJ1-2; 8 bases align to TRBD1. CDR3 length: 11 amino acids. Germline V CDR1 and CDR2: LNHNV, YYDKDF (reference sequence). J gave up 8 bases and V 11 bases, and 7 bases lay outside the gene matches. The CDR3 nucleotides read TGTGCCGCCTCGGACAGGGACGGCTACACCTTC. As protein: CAASDRDGYTF. Full variable domain (missing parts from reference TRBV15 and TRBJ1-2): DAMVIQNPRYQVTQFGKPVTLSCSQTLNHNVMYWYQQKSSQAPKLLFHYYDKDFNNEADTPDNFQSRRPNTSFCFLDIRSPGLGDTAMYLCAASDRDGYTFGSGTRLTVV.

V and J are TRBV5-4 and TRBJ1-2; 7 nucleotides agree with TRBD1. With 4 bases clipped from V and 14 bases from J, the junction kept 11 bases outside the gene matches. The germline CDR1 and CDR2 sequences are SGHNT and YYREEE (reference sequence). This CDR3 spans 12 amino acids. DNA of the CDR3: TGTGCCAGCAGCCCCACGCGGACAGGTCAAACCTTC. Its protein product is CASSPTRTGQTF.

This clone is a singleton in its sample. The chain carries TRBV2 and TRBJ1-6; D is unclear. The CDR3 sequence is 16 residues long. With 3 bases removed from V and 1 base from J, the gap between germline ends came to 10 bases. Germline loops: CDR1 SNHLY, CDR2 FYNNEI. In nucleotides, the CDR3 is TGTGCCAGCAGTGATCGGGGAAGGTCCTATAATTCACCCCTCCACTTT. This sequence encodes CASSDRGRSYNSPLHF.

V usage is TRBV29-1 and J usage is TRBJ2-7; 8 nucleotides match TRBD1. Germline CDR1 is SQVTM and CDR2 is ANQGSEA. CDR3 length equals 15 residues. V was clipped by 4 bases and J by 4 bases; unmatched bases: 12. The CDR3 DNA is TGCAGCGTTGCAGGACAGGGCCGCGGATGGTACGAGCAGTACTTC. As protein: CSVAGQGRGWYEQYF.

This clone occurred a few times. This sequence joins TRBV6-1 and TRBJ1-6, with TRBD1 matching 8 bases. V gave up 4 bases and J gave up 15 bases; unmatched junction bases: 20. There are 17 residues in the CDR3. Germline V CDR1 and CDR2: MNHNS, SASEGT. CDR3 bases: TGTGCCAGCAGTGGAACCGAGGCAGGGGGCACCTCATGGCACCTCCACTTT. It specifies CASSGTEAGGTSWHLHF.

The DNA for the CDR3 is TGTGCCAGCCTCAACGGGAATAATCAGCCCCAGCATTTT. Amino acids: CASLNGNNQPQHF. The V and J genes are TRBV6-6 and TRBJ1-5, with D unclear. V dropped 8 bases and J dropped 4 bases, with 12 bases sitting between them. The CDR3 is 13 amino acids. Germline V CDR1 and CDR2: MNHNY, SVGAGI (reference sequence).

The rearrangement links TRBV4-3 to TRBJ2-5, with 7 positions matching TRBD2. V lost 0 bases, J lost 10 bases, and 14 bases stayed unmatched. This CDR3 comprises 16 residues. CDR1 is LGHNA and CDR2 is YSLEER in the germline V gene. The CDR3 coding sequence is TGCGCCAGCAGCCAAGATAGGTACGGACCAACGGGGGGCCAGTACTTC. As protein: CASSQDRYGPTGGQYF.

The CDR3, as DNA: TGTGCCAGCAGCTTAACCGGGGAAGGCTACACCTTC. Translating it yields CASSLTGEGYTF. The V gene is TRBV7-9, the J gene TRBJ1-2; D remains unclear. CDR1 and CDR2 from the germline V gene are SEHNR and FQNEAQ (reference sequence). Trimming shortened V by 2 bases and J by 8 bases, and 9 bases separated the two germline ends. The CDR3 has 12 amino acids. Using reference TRBV7-9 and TRBJ1-2 for the parts outside the CDR3, the full variable domain is DTGVSQNPRHKITKRGQNVTFRCDPISEHNRLYWYRQTLGQGPEFLTYFQNEAQLEKSRLLSDRFSAERPKGSFSTLEIQRTEQGDSAMYLCASSLTGEGYTFGSGTRLTVV.

This chain links TRBV9 with TRBJ2-1; unclear D gene. Germline V CDR1 and CDR2: SGDLS, YYNGEE. The CDR3 has 14 amino acids. Trimming left V 0 bases short and J 9 bases short, with 13 bases between. As DNA, the CDR3 is TGTGCCAGCAGCGTAGCGGTTAGTCGAGGTGAGCAGTTCTTC. Protein sequence: CASSVAVSRGEQFF.

This rearrangement joins TRBV7-9 to TRBJ1-1, with D unclear. Germline V lookup: CDR1 SEHNR, CDR2 FQNEAQ (reference sequence). Trimming left V 1 base short and J 0 bases short, with 9 bases between. The CDR3 has 15 amino acids. This CDR3 reads CASSLVPRMNTEAFF. In DNA, the CDR3 is TGTGCCAGCAGCTTAGTTCCGAGGATGAACACTGAAGCTTTCTTT.

V and J are TRBV25-1 and TRBJ2-7; 8 positions match TRBD2. This CDR3 is built from 18 residues. Per germline, CDR1 MGHDK and CDR2 SYGVNS. Trimming at V came to 0 bases and at J to 2 bases, leaving 12 bases not matched to a gene. The CDR3 nucleotides read TGTGCCAGCAGTGAATACCTTAAGCCGGGACTAGGGACCTACGAGCAGTACTTC. It specifies CASSEYLKPGLGTYEQYF.

The chain links TRBV9 to TRBJ2-5; TRBD2 is a possible D gene (6 bases). CDR1 is SGDLS, CDR2 YYNGEE, per germline. The length of the CDR3 is 13 residues. Trimming removed 5 bases from V and 1 base from J, with 9 bases in between. The CDR3 protein is CASRGDFQETQYF. CDR3 DNA sequence: TGTGCCAGCAGGGGGGACTTCCAAGAGACCCAGTACTTC.

The genes are TRBV4-1 and TRBJ2-4; D perhaps matches TRBD2 (6 bases). Trimming stripped 3 bases from V and 3 bases from J, with 33 bases between. Germline V gene data show CDR1 as MGHRA and CDR2 as YSYEKL. The CDR3 covers 22 residues. The DNA for the CDR3 is TGCGCCAGCAGCCATGAGGCTGCGCAGTCGAGTCGGACCGGGCGGGGCAAAAACATTCAGTACTTC. The encoded protein is CASSHEAAQSSRTGRGKNIQYF.

V gene TRBV19 combines with J gene TRBJ1-5; 8 bases agree with TRBD1. V trimming: 4 bases; J trimming: 1 base; junction bases outside the gene matches: 3. Per germline, CDR1 LNHDA and CDR2 SQIVND (reference sequence). This CDR3 comprises 15 residues. The CDR3 is CASSTDRGSNQPQHF. CDR3 DNA sequence: TGTGCCAGTAGTACCGACAGGGGAAGCAATCAGCCCCAGCATTTT.

This chain links TRBV7-9 with TRBJ2-7; 11 bases agree with TRBD2. Germline trimming cut 2 bases from V and 0 bases from J; bases unmatched to any gene: 6. Germline lookup yields CDR1 SEHNR and CDR2 FQNEAQ (reference sequence). The length of the CDR3 is 17 residues. The CDR3 is CASSLQPSGGSSYEQYF. CDR3 bases: TGTGCCAGCAGCTTACAGCCTAGCGGGGGGTCCTCCTACGAGCAGTACTTC.

V gene TRBV9 combines with J gene TRBJ1-2, with D perhaps TRBD1 (5 bases). Germline CDR1 SGDLS, CDR2 YYNGEE. CDR3 length: 15 amino acids. V was shortened by 7 bases and J by 4 bases, with 20 bases between the two germline ends. CDR3 in amino acids: CASAGGRNQTYGYTF. The CDR3 DNA reads as TGTGCCAGCGCCGGGGGGAGGAACCAGACCTATGGCTACACCTTC.

V and J are TRBV10-3 and TRBJ2-7; D call uncertain. Germline V gene data show CDR1 as ENHRY and CDR2 as SYGVKD. The CDR3 has 16 residues. Trimming removed 0 bases at V and 1 base at J, with 13 bases between. DNA of the CDR3: TGTGCCATCAGTGAGTCGATCGAGGCCGGTTCCTACGAGCAGTACTTC. Residues: CAISESIEAGSYEQYF.

This rearrangement joins TRBV11-3 to TRBJ2-1, with TRBD2 identical over 11 bases. Looked up from germline, CDR1 is SGHNT and CDR2 is YENEEA. V lost 5 bases to trimming and J lost 7 bases; unmatched junction nucleotides: 4. CDR3 length: 14 residues. The CDR3: CASSRSGGDNEQFF. CDR3 sequence (DNA): TGTGCCAGCAGCCGTAGCGGGGGGGATAATGAGCAGTTCTTC.

The chain has TRBV5-6 and TRBJ2-5; D is perhaps TRBD2 (5 bases). Germline lookup yields CDR1 SGHDT and CDR2 YYEEEE. This CDR3 contains 14 residues. V lost 2 bases, J lost 5 bases, and 13 bases lay in between. CDR3 protein: CASSLLVVEETQYF. The CDR3 nucleotides are TGTGCCAGCAGCTTACTAGTCGTCGAGGAGACCCAGTACTTC.

The rearrangement joins TRBV10-2 to TRBJ2-3; 7 nucleotides match TRBD2. V trimming: 7 bases; J trimming: 1 base; junction bases outside the gene matches: 20. Germline CDR1 is WSHSY and CDR2 is SAAADI. There are 19 residues in the CDR3. The CDR3 nucleotides are TGCGCCAGCACCGGCGAGTCTAGCGGAGTGGCTTTGGGCACAGATACGCAGTATTTT. Amino acid sequence: CASTGESSGVALGTDTQYF.

This clone has a handful of counts. This chain connects TRBV6-5 to TRBJ1-4; the D gene is possibly TRBD1 (6 bases). Trimming removed 5 bases at V and 7 bases at J, with 11 bases between. The CDR3 runs to 13 residues. CDR1 and CDR2 from the germline V gene are MNHEY and SVGAGI. DNA of the CDR3: TGTGCCAGCAGTACCGAGACAGGTGAAAAACTGTTTTTT. It encodes CASSTETGEKLFF.

The J gene is TRBJ2-3, the V gene TRBV4-1; TRBD2 aligns across 8 bases. The CDR3 spans 16 residues. Germline CDR1 is MGHRA and CDR2 is YSYEKL. V dropped 1 base and J dropped 6; count of bases not matched to a gene: 9. The CDR3 region has the DNA TGCGCCAGCAGCCAAGGATTTCGGGGGGGCGGGGATACGCAGTATTTT. This gives the protein CASSQGFRGGGDTQYF.